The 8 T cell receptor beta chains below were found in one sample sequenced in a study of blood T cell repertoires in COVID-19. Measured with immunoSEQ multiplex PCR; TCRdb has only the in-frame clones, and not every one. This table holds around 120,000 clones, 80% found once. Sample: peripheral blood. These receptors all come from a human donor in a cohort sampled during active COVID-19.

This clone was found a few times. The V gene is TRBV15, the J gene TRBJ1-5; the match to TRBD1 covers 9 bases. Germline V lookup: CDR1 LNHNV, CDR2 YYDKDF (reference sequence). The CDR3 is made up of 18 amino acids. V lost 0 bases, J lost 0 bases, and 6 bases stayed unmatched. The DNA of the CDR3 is TGTGCCACCAGCAGAGACTCCGGGACAGGGTATAGCAATCAGCCCCAGCATTTT. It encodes CATSRDSGTGYSNQPQHF.

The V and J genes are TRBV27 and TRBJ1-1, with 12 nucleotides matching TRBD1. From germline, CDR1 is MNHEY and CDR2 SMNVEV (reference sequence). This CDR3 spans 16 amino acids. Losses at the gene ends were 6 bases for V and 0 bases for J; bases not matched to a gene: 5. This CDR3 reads CASRKGQGALNTEAFF. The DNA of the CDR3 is TGTGCCAGCAGGAAGGGACAGGGGGCGTTGAACACTGAAGCTTTCTTT.

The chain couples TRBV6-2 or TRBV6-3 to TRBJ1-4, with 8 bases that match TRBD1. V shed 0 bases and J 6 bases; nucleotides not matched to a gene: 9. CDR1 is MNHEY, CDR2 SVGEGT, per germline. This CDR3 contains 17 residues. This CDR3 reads CASSYSILDREDEKLFF. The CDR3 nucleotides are TGTGCCAGCAGTTACTCGATCCTGGACAGGGAGGATGAAAAACTGTTTTTT.

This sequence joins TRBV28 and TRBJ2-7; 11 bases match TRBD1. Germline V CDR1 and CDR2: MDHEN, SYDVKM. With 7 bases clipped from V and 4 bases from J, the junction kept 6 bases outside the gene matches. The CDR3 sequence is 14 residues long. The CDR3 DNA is TGTGCCAGCACCTGGGACAGGGGGAGGTACGAGCAGTACTTC. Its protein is CASTWDRGRYEQYF.

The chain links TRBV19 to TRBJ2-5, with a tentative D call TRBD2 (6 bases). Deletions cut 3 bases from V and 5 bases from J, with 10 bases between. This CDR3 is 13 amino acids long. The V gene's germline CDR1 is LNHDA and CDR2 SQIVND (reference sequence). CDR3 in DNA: TGTGCCAGTAGTATGACTAGTCGGGAGACCCAGTACTTC. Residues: CASSMTSRETQYF.

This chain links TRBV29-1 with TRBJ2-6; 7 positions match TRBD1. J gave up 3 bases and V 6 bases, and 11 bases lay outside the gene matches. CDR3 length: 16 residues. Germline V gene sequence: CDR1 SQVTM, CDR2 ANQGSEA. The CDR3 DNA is TGCAGCGTAGCTAACAGGGGTATGAATGGGGCCAACGTCCTGACTTTC. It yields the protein CSVANRGMNGANVLTF.

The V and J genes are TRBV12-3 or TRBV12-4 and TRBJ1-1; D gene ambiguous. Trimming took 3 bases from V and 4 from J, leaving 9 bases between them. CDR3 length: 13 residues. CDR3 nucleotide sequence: TGTGCCAGCAGTTTGATGGAGGGCACTGAAGCTTTCTTT. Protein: CASSLMEGTEAFF.

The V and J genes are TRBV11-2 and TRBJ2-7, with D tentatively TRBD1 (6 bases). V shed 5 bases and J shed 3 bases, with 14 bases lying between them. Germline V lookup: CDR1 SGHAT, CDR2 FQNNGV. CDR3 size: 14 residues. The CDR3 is CASSATGMNYEQYF. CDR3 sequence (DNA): TGTGCCAGCAGCGCTACAGGGATGAACTACGAGCAGTACTTC. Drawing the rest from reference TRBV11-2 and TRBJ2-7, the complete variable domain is EAGVAQSPRYKIIEKRQSVAFWCNPISGHATLYWYQQILGQGPKLLIQFQNNGVVDDSQLPKDRFSAERLKGVDSTLKIQPAKLEDSAVYLCASSATGMNYEQYFGPGTRLTVT.